Listed below are T cell receptor beta chains from one sample, sequenced in a study of blood T cell repertoires in COVID-19. Assay: immunoSEQ multiplex PCR; the TCRdb copy retains only in-frame clones and omits some. The sample records 150,000 or so clones, more than 85% being singletons. Sequencing was performed on PBMCs or T cells enriched from blood (not recorded which). The receptors derive from a woman in her fifties or sixties who had recovered from COVID-19. Both conserved end residues are part of each CDR3. A D gene is named only where the DNA matches it firmly. Only some rows state a clone size, as once, few, many or a class for expanded clones.

v_gene,d_gene,j_gene,abundance,CDR3nt,CDR3aa
TRBV3-1/TRBV3-2,NA,TRBJ1-1,NA,TGTGCCAGCAGCCACCAGGGGTACGTAGCTTTCTTT,CASSHQGYVAFF
TRBV19,TRBD1,TRBJ2-5,NA,TGTGCCAGTAGTATAGGAAGACAGGGCAAGTACTTC,CASSIGRQGKYF
TRBV30,TRBD2,TRBJ2-1,NA,TGTGCCTGGAGTCTGCCCGGCGGGAGGGGACAGTTCTTC,CAWSLPGGRGQFF
TRBV19,NA,TRBJ1-3,NA,TGTGCCAGTAGTATAGATCTGGCAGCGCGGAACACCATATATTTT,CASSIDLAARNTIYF
TRBV5-8,TRBD1,TRBJ1-5,NA,TGTGCCAGCAGCTTGGACAGGGGTCCGGGCAATCAGCCCCAGCATTTT,CASSLDRGPGNQPQHF
TRBV7-2,NA,TRBJ1-4,few,TGTGCCAGCAGCTTAGCGACGATGAGGAAACTGTTTTTT,CASSLATMRKLFF
TRBV5-1,TRBD1,TRBJ2-7,NA,TGCGCCAGCAGCTCCTATGTTAAGGGGGCGGGTAACGAGCAGTACTTC,CASSSYVKGAGNEQYF
TRBV5-4,TRBD1,TRBJ1-2,NA,TGTGCCAGCAGCCCTCCGGGACAGGCCACTAACTATGGCTACACCTTC,CASSPPGQATNYGYTF
TRBV14,TRBD2,TRBJ2-1,NA,TGTGCCAGCAGCCAAGTAAGGATAGCGGGGGTCTCCTACAATGAGCAGTTCTTC,CASSQVRIAGVSYNEQFF
TRBV6-2/TRBV6-3,NA,TRBJ2-1,NA,TGTGCCAGCAGTTATTTGAGGTCGGCGGGCCCGTCCTACAATGAGCAGTTCTTC,CASSYLRSAGPSYNEQFF
TRBV7-6,TRBD2,TRBJ2-7,NA,TGTGCCAGCAGCCCCCTTAGAGTACTAGCGGGAGCTTTAGAGCAGTACTTC,CASSPLRVLAGALEQYF
TRBV24-1,TRBD2,TRBJ2-7,NA,TGTGCCACCAGTGCGCTAGCGGGAGACGAGCAGTACTTC,CATSALAGDEQYF
TRBV18,NA,TRBJ1-4,NA,TGTGCCAGCTCATCCCGACAGAATGAAAAACTGTTTTTT,CASSSRQNEKLFF
TRBV28,TRBD2,TRBJ2-3,NA,TGTGCCATTTCTAGCGGGAAGCCAGATACGCAGTATTTT,CAISSGKPDTQYF
TRBV7-9,TRBD1,TRBJ2-7,once,TGTGCCAGCAGTAGACAGACAGGGGTCTACGAGCAGTACTTC,CASSRQTGVYEQYF
TRBV6-5,TRBD1,TRBJ2-7,NA,TGTGCCAGCAGTTACTCGACAGGGACCGATACTGGGGAGCAGTACTTC,CASSYSTGTDTGEQYF
TRBV28,TRBD2,TRBJ2-3,NA,TGTGCCAGCAGTCTGGTAGCGGGATCTAGGGATACGCAGTATTTT,CASSLVAGSRDTQYF
TRBV9,NA,TRBJ1-1,NA,TGTGCCAGCAGCGTAGTAGGCAGGACAGCAACTGAAGCTTTCTTT,CASSVVGRTATEAFF
TRBV29-1,TRBD1,TRBJ1-2,NA,TGCAGCGTTGAAGGCGGGACAGGGCATGGCTACACCTTC,CSVEGGTGHGYTF
TRBV20-1,NA,TRBJ1-2,NA,TGCAGTGCTAGTCAGGGGAAGGGTGGCTACACCTTC,CSASQGKGGYTF
TRBV18,NA,TRBJ2-5,NA,TGTGCCAGCTCACCACAAAACGGGGGAGAGACCCAGTACTTC,CASSPQNGGETQYF
TRBV2,NA,TRBJ1-6,NA,TGTGCCAGCAGTGAGGGCCCACCCCTCCACTTT,CASSEGPPLHF
TRBV2,TRBD1,TRBJ1-3,NA,TGTGCCAGCACCCACCGACAGGGAGGAAACACCATATATTTT,CASTHRQGGNTIYF
TRBV27,TRBD1,TRBJ2-1,few,TGTGCCAGCAGGGAGGACAGGGGTCGTTCCAATGAGCAGTTCTTC,CASREDRGRSNEQFF
TRBV10-2,TRBD2,TRBJ2-7,NA,TGCGCCAGCAGTAAAGGGGCTAGCGGGATGTACGAGCAGTACTTC,CASSKGASGMYEQYF
TRBV25-1,TRBD1,TRBJ2-5,NA,TGTGCCAGCAGTGCACCGGGACAGGGGGCTCGCGAGACCCAGTACTTC,CASSAPGQGARETQYF
TRBV11-3,NA,TRBJ1-5,NA,TGTGCCAGCAGCTTAAAGCAGGGCAATCAGCCCCAGCATTTT,CASSLKQGNQPQHF
TRBV13,TRBD2,TRBJ2-2,NA,TGTGCCAGCAGCTTAGGGCTAGCGGCGAACACCGGGGAGCTGTTTTTT,CASSLGLAANTGELFF
TRBV5-1,NA,TRBJ2-1,NA,TGCGCCAGCAGCTGGACGGACAGTTCCTACAATGAGCAGTTCTTC,CASSWTDSSYNEQFF
TRBV4-1,NA,TRBJ1-2,NA,TGCGCCAGCAGCATCCCGGGTGGAGGTAGGGGCTACACCTTC,CASSIPGGGRGYTF
TRBV21-1,NA,TRBJ2-5,once,TGTGCCAGCCTACCGGGACAGGGAAAGACCCAGTACTTC,CASLPGQGKTQYF
TRBV3-1/TRBV3-2,NA,TRBJ2-2,NA,TGTGCCAGCAGCCAAGATGAGGGCTACGCCGGGGAGCTGTTTTTT,CASSQDEGYAGELFF
TRBV4-2,NA,TRBJ2-6,NA,TGTGCCAGCAGCCAAGACTTTGGGGCCAACGTCCTGACTTTC,CASSQDFGANVLTF
TRBV5-5,NA,TRBJ2-2,NA,TGTGCCAGCAGCTTGGGAGCGAACACCGGGGAGCTGTTTTTT,CASSLGANTGELFF
TRBV14,NA,TRBJ1-2,NA,TGTGCCAGCAGCCAACGCGGGGGCGCGTACTATGGCTACACCTTC,CASSQRGGAYYGYTF
TRBV19,NA,TRBJ1-2,once,TGTGCCAGTAGTGGCAGGGTTGGCTATGGCTACACCTTC,CASSGRVGYGYTF
TRBV20-1,TRBD2,TRBJ2-3,once,TGCAGTGCTAGTGGAGCGGGAGCCTCAGATACGCAGTATTTT,CSASGAGASDTQYF
TRBV18,NA,TRBJ2-6,NA,TGTGCCAGCTCAAATCTCGGGGACTCTCTAAGCACTGGGGCCAACGTCCTGACTTTC,CASSNLGDSLSTGANVLTF
TRBV6-1,TRBD2,TRBJ2-1,NA,TGTGCCAGCAGTGAACTAGCGGGATTAATTGAGCAGTTCTTC,CASSELAGLIEQFF
TRBV25-1,NA,TRBJ1-4,once,TGTGCCAGCAGTGGCACAGGGCATACTAATGAAAAACTGTTTTTT,CASSGTGHTNEKLFF
TRBV24-1,NA,TRBJ2-6,NA,TGTGCCACCAGTAGGGGTTGGAGCCCATCTGGGGCCAACGTCCTGACTTTC,CATSRGWSPSGANVLTF
TRBV2,NA,TRBJ1-3,NA,TGTGCCAGCAGTGTATTAGGGAGTGGAAACACCATATATTTT,CASSVLGSGNTIYF
TRBV10-3,NA,TRBJ2-7,NA,TGTGCCATCAGTAGTTTGGACAGGGAGGGGTCCTACGAGCAGTACTTC,CAISSLDREGSYEQYF
TRBV2,TRBD1,TRBJ1-2,NA,TGTGCCAGCAGTGGTTCACTCGAAACAGGGGTTTCCTATGGCTACACCTTC,CASSGSLETGVSYGYTF
TRBV6-5,NA,TRBJ1-2,once,TGTGCCAGCACTAGTACGGTCAGGGGTGGGGGCTACACCTTC,CASTSTVRGGGYTF
TRBV29-1,NA,TRBJ2-3,NA,TGCAGCGTTGAGTTATACAAACCTAGCACAGATACGCAGTATTTT,CSVELYKPSTDTQYF
TRBV28,NA,TRBJ1-4,once,TGTGCCAGCAGTTTAGGGTCGCGGGGGTCGGGTGAAAAACTGTTTTTT,CASSLGSRGSGEKLFF
TRBV5-4,TRBD2,TRBJ2-5,NA,TGTGCCAGCAGCTTGGGCGGGGGGCCCCCAGAGACCCAGTACTTC,CASSLGGGPPETQYF
TRBV6-1,TRBD2,TRBJ2-7,NA,TGTGCCAGCAGTGGATTGGGGCTAGCGGGAGTAGCCGAGCAGTACTTC,CASSGLGLAGVAEQYF
TRBV5-6,NA,TRBJ2-3,NA,TGTGCCAGCAGCTGGGGGACTTTTTCCACAGATACGCAGTATTTT,CASSWGTFSTDTQYF
TRBV7-6,TRBD2,TRBJ2-7,NA,TGTGCCAGCAGCCCGGGGTGGACTAGCGGGGCTAGCTCCTACGAGCAGTACTTC,CASSPGWTSGASSYEQYF
TRBV19,NA,TRBJ1-3,NA,TGTGCCAGTAGTATCGCAGGGCGGGGAAACACCATATATTTT,CASSIAGRGNTIYF
TRBV14,TRBD1,TRBJ2-3,NA,TGTGCCAGCGCAGGGGGTTCAGATACGCAGTATTTT,CASAGGSDTQYF
TRBV19,NA,TRBJ1-4,NA,TGTGCCAGTAGTATTTGGGGCATCGGAACTAATGAAAAACTGTTTTTT,CASSIWGIGTNEKLFF
TRBV27,NA,TRBJ1-3,NA,TGTGCCAGCAGTTTGGGCAGAGCTGGAAACACCATATATTTT,CASSLGRAGNTIYF
TRBV24-1,TRBD1,TRBJ2-1,NA,TGTGCCACCAGTGGCCCTATGGGGACAGGATGGAATGAGCAGTTCTTC,CATSGPMGTGWNEQFF
TRBV10-1,NA,TRBJ2-1,NA,TGCGCCAGCAGCCTGGGGGGAGGAGGTTACAATGAGCAGTTCTTC,CASSLGGGGYNEQFF
TRBV18,NA,TRBJ1-5,NA,TGTGCCAGCTCACCCCTGAGCGCATTAGGGCAGCGGCAGCCCCAGCATTTT,CASSPLSALGQRQPQHF
TRBV4-2,TRBD1,TRBJ2-7,few,TGTGCCAGCAGCCAAGACCCCGGGACAGGGGTCTACGAGCAGTACTTC,CASSQDPGTGVYEQYF